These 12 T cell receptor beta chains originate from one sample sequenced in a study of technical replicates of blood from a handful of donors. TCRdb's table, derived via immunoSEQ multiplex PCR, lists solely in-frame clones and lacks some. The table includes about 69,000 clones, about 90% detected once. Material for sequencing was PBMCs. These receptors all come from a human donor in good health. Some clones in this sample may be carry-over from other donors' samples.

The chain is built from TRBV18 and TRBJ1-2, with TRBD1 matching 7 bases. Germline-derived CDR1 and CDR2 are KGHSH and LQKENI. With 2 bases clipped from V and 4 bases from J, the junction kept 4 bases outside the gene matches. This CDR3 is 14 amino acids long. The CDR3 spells CASSPDREAYGYTF. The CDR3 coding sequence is TGTGCCAGCTCACCAGACAGGGAAGCCTATGGCTACACCTTC.

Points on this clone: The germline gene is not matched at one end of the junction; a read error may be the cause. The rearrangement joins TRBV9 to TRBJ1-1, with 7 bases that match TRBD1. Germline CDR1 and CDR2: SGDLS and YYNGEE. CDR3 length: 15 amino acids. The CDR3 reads CASSVIQGPNAEAFF. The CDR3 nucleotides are TGTGCCAGCAGCGTAATACAGGGGCCGAACGCTGAAGCTTTCTTT.

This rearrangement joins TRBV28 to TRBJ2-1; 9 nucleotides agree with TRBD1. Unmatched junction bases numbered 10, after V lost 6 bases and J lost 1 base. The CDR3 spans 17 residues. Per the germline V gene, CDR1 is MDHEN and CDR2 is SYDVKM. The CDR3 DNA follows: TGTGCCAGCAGGACGACTTGGGGACAGGGTTCCTACAATGAGCAGTTCTTC. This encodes CASRTTWGQGSYNEQFF. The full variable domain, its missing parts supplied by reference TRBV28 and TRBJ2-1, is DVKVTQSSRYLVKRTGEKVFLECVQDMDHENMFWYRQDPGLGLRLIYFSYDVKMKEKGDIPEGYSVSREKKERFSLILESASTNQTSMYLCASRTTWGQGSYNEQFFGPGTRLTVL.

CDR3 coding DNA: TGTGCCATCAGCACGGCTCTGGCGGGAGGGTACAATGAGCAGTTCTTC. It is translated as CAISTALAGGYNEQFF. The V gene is TRBV10-3, the J gene TRBJ2-1, with 9 nucleotides matching TRBD2. Germline V gene sequence: CDR1 ENHRY, CDR2 SYGVKD. With 6 bases clipped from V and 4 bases from J, the junction kept 10 bases outside the gene matches. The CDR3 loop spans 16 amino acids.

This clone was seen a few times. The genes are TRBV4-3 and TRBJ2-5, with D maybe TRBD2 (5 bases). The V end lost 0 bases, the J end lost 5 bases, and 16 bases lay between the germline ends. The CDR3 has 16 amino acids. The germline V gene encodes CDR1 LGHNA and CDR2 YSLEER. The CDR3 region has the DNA TGCGCCAGCAGCCAAGATTCGGCGGGTTCGGCGGAGACCCAGTACTTC. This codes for CASSQDSAGSAETQYF.

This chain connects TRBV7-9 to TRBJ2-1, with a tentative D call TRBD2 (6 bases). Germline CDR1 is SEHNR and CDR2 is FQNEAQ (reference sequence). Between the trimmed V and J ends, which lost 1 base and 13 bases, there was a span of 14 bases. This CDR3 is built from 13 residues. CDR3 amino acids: CASSLEAGRLQFF. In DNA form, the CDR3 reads TGTGCCAGCAGCTTAGAGGCCGGGAGATTACAGTTCTTC.

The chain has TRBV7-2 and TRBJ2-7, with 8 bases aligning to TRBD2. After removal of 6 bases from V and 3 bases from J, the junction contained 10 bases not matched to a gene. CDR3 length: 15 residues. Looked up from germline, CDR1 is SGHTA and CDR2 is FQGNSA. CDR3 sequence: CASSPSRGGIYEQYF. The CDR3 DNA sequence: TGTGCCAGCAGTCCCTCTCGGGGGGGCATCTACGAGCAGTACTTC. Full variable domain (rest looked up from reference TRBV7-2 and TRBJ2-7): GAGVSQSPSNKVTEKGKDVELRCDPISGHTALYWYRQSLGQGLEFLIYFQGNSAPDKSGLPSDRFSAERTGGSVSTLTIQRTQQEDSAVYLCASSPSRGGIYEQYFGPGTRLTVT.

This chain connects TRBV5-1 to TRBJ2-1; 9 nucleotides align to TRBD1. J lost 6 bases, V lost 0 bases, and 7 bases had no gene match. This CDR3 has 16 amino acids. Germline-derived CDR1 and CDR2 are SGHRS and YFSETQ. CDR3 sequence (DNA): TGCGCCAGCAGCTTGGATGGGACAGGGACGATCAATGAGCAGTTCTTC. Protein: CASSLDGTGTINEQFF.

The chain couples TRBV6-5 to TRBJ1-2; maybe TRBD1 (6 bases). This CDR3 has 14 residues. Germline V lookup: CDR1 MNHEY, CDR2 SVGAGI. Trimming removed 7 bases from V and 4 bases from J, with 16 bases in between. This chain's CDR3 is CASTSGVGGYGYTF. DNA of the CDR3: TGTGCCAGCACGTCAGGGGTTGGTGGCTATGGCTACACCTTC.

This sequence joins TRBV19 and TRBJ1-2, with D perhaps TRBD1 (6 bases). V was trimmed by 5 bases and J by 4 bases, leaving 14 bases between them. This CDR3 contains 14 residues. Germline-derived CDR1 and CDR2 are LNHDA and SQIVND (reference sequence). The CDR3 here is CASSVNQGFYGYTF. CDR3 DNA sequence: TGTGCCAGTAGTGTGAACCAGGGGTTCTATGGCTACACCTTC.

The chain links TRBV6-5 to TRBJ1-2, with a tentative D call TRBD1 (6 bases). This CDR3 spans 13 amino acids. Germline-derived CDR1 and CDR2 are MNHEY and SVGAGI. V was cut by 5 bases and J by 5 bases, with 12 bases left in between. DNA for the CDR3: TGTGCCAGCAGTCTCGACAGGAATTATGGCTACACCTTC. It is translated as CASSLDRNYGYTF.

CDR3 protein: CSVQGRGTDTQYF. In nucleotides, the CDR3 is TGCAGCGTTCAGGGGAGGGGGACAGATACGCAGTATTTT. The gene calls are TRBV29-1 and TRBJ2-3, with D possibly TRBD2 on 7 matching bases. Germline values: CDR1 SQVTM, CDR2 ANQGSEA. V gave up 5 bases and J gave up 3 bases, with 12 bases separating them. CDR3 size: 13 residues.